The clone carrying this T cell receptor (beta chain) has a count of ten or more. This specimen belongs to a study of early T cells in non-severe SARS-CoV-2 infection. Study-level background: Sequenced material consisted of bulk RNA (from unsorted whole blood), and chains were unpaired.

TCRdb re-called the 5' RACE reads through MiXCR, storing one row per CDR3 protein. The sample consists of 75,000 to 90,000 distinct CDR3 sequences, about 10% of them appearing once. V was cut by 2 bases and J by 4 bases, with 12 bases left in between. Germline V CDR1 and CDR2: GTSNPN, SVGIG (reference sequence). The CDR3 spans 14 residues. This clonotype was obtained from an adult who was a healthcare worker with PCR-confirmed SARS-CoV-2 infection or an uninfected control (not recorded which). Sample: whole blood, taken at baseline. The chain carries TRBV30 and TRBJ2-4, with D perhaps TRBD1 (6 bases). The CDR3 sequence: CAWSITGSKNIQYF. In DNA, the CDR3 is TGTGCCTGGAGTATCACAGGGTCGAAAAACATTCAGTACTTC.